This T cell receptor (beta chain) was recovered during a study of blood T cell repertoires in COVID-19. Whole-study context: Samples of COVID-19 (acute and convalescent) were obtained from the United States, Italy and Spain. Sample material is recorded as cDNA or gDNA derived from T cells, B-cell-depleted T cells, or PBMCs.

Source study methods: Reference gene primer amplification yielded estimated nucleated cell counts. Only in-frame clones appear in the TCRdb table, and some are missing; sequencing was by immunoSEQ multiplex PCR. The V and J calls and clone size are taken from that table; D and trimming were inferred from the DNA. The sample comprises more than 350,000 clones, nearly 90% of which are singletons, and 1.4% rests with the top ten. Someone with COVID-19 had been met by exposed participants within 2 weeks before study entry. The CDR3 runs to 14 residues. V lost 5 bases and J 10 bases, leaving 18 bases between the germline ends. Germline CDR1 LNHDA, CDR2 SQIVND (reference sequence).

The chain recombines TRBV19 with TRBJ2-1, with D perhaps TRBD2 (6 bases). The sequencing sample was made of PBMCs or T cells enriched from blood (not recorded which). This receptor was obtained from a young woman who had been exposed to COVID-19. CDR3 amino acids: CASSLVGTPREQFF. As DNA, the CDR3 is TGTGCCAGTAGTCTCGTCGGGACTCCTAGGGAGCAGTTCTTC.